The rows below give T cell receptor beta chains drawn from one sample of a study of shared clonotypes between healthy human individuals. The repertoire was sequenced with immunoSEQ multiplex PCR; TCRdb's copy has only in-frame clones and lacks some. The top ten hold roughly 0.23% of the sample, which has fewer than 1 million clones, around 96% seen once. The sequenced material came from naive CD8+ T cells sorted from blood. These receptors came from a man aged 25 to 45 in good health. Both conserved end residues are trimmed from each CDR3. The D gene is left open where the match is weak. Clone sizes are given selectively: once, few, many, or a class where the clone is expanded.

TRBV29-1	NA	TRBJ2-3	NA	13	SVEDLGGQTDTQY
TRBV28	TRBD1	TRBJ2-1	NA	13	ASSLRDRGWNEQF
TRBV27	TRBD1	TRBJ2-7	NA	12	ASSSTGSSYEQY
TRBV7-2	TRBD2	TRBJ2-7	NA	12	ASSLEGLAYEQY
TRBV28	NA	TRBJ2-2	NA	13	ASSFRRTNTGELF
TRBV10-3	NA	TRBJ2-7	NA	13	AISESGDSSYEQY
TRBV4-1	NA	TRBJ2-2	once	12	ASSQDDRNGELF
TRBV11-2	NA	TRBJ1-1	NA	10	ASSRWAREAF
TRBV7-2	TRBD2	TRBJ2-5	once	14	ASSLAGGTNKRPQY
TRBV18	TRBD2	TRBJ2-3	NA	16	ASSPPASGRALADTQY
TRBV9	TRBD1	TRBJ1-4	NA	14	ASSVTPGQENEKLF
TRBV9	NA	TRBJ2-2	NA	14	ASSPRYSTRSGELF
TRBV2	NA	TRBJ2-7	NA	10	ASSPGLYEQY
TRBV6-5	NA	TRBJ1-5	NA	12	ASSYTPVGQPQH
TRBV14	NA	TRBJ2-1	NA	12	ASSQETRFPEQF
TRBV19	NA	TRBJ2-1	NA	11	ASSPTGGNEQF
TRBV27	TRBD1	TRBJ2-7	NA	12	ASSLQGAGYEQY
TRBV14	TRBD1	TRBJ1-1	NA	15	ASSSLPGQEKNTEAF
TRBV5-8	TRBD2	TRBJ2-1	NA	11	ASLAGNYNEQF
TRBV11-2	TRBD2	TRBJ2-7	NA	14	ASSRRASGKQYEQY
TRBV29-1	TRBD1	TRBJ2-1	NA	12	SVPGTVSYNEQF
TRBV7-6	TRBD1	TRBJ2-7	NA	13	ASSPETGDSYEQY
TRBV7-9	NA	TRBJ2-5	NA	8	ASSSETQY
TRBV7-2	NA	TRBJ2-7	NA	11	ASSLAGPYEQY
TRBV4-1	NA	TRBJ1-2	NA	10	ASSQGRAGYT
TRBV29-1	NA	TRBJ2-7	NA	12	SVEDPRLGSEQY
TRBV6-1	TRBD1	TRBJ1-2	NA	13	ASSEWTGMTYGYT
TRBV18	NA	TRBJ2-7	NA	10	ASSPSSYEQY
TRBV5-1	NA	TRBJ2-5	NA	12	ASRPPGHVETQY
TRBV7-9	NA	TRBJ1-5	NA	13	ASSLAVSDNQPQH
TRBV9	TRBD1	TRBJ1-3	NA	14	ASSAQGAISGNTIY
TRBV5-1	NA	TRBJ2-1	NA	11	ASSLVIDNEQF
TRBV9	NA	TRBJ2-7	NA	13	ASSVDGTRDYEQY
TRBV10-2	TRBD2	TRBJ2-1	NA	15	ASSELRTSGRNNEQF
TRBV5-4	NA	TRBJ2-7	NA	10	ASSATWDEQY
TRBV5-6	NA	TRBJ2-5	NA	12	ASSLYGRAETQY
TRBV27	NA	TRBJ1-2	NA	14	ASSFYGGSAGDGYT
TRBV7-8	TRBD2	TRBJ2-2	NA	15	ASSPFRGLPDTGELF
TRBV10-1	TRBD2	TRBJ2-1	NA	11	ASSVGLANEQF
TRBV19	NA	TRBJ1-1	NA	9	ASHPKTEAF
TRBV28	TRBD1	TRBJ2-2	NA	11	ASSRGQGRELF
TRBV7-9	NA	TRBJ1-1	NA	13	ASSLVSEGDTEAF
TRBV27	NA	TRBJ2-1	NA	13	ASSLIPPSYNEQF
TRBV2	TRBD2	TRBJ2-7	NA	11	ASRGTSGYEQY
TRBV7-6	TRBD2	TRBJ2-2	NA	15	ASSQRLAGAFTGELF
TRBV2	NA	TRBJ1-2	once	13	ASSEIGGFNYGYT
TRBV28	NA	TRBJ2-5	once	12	ASSLEGLKETQY
TRBV2	TRBD2	TRBJ2-7	NA	11	ASSSGRTYEQY
TRBV5-1	TRBD1	TRBJ2-7	NA	13	ASSLGRQGASEQY
TRBV5-1	TRBD2	TRBJ2-1	NA	14	ASSPPSSGSNHEQF
TRBV7-3	NA	TRBJ2-1	NA	15	ASSLLPPLASPNEQF
TRBV27	TRBD1	TRBJ2-3	NA	13	ASSTPGQGRDTQY
TRBV27	NA	TRBJ2-1	NA	10	ASRTSNHEQF